This entry lists 18 T cell receptor beta chains sequenced from one sample in a study of T-cell memory formation after mild COVID-19. One entry per CDR3 protein results from TCRdb running MiXCR on the 5' RACE reads. The sample includes around 420,000 distinct CDR3 sequences, 24% of them seen just once. Specimen: PBMCs or a T cell subset sorted from them (not recorded which). The receptors were gathered from an adult woman who had mild COVID-19 (a few samples of this study predate the infection). Cell type and time point are not known.

This clonotype occurred many times. The gene calls are TRBV7-9 and TRBJ2-7; perhaps TRBD1 as D (5 bases). Germline V CDR1 and CDR2: SEHNR, FQNEAQ (reference sequence). V lost 1 base and J lost 4, with 8 bases in between. The CDR3 has 13 residues. CDR3 loop: CASSLGGLYEQYF. The CDR3 nucleotides are TGTGCCAGCAGCTTAGGGGGCCTATACGAGCAGTACTTC.

The V gene is TRBV18, the J gene TRBJ2-5; D is tentatively TRBD1 or TRBD2 (5 bases each). Germline V gene lookup returns CDR1 KGHSH and CDR2 LQKENI. Trimming shortened V by 0 bases and J by 3 bases, and 14 bases separated the two germline ends. The CDR3 runs to 16 residues. CDR3 bases: TGTGCCAGCTCACCACCTAATCCGGGACGGGAAGAGACCCAGTACTTC. Translating it yields CASSPPNPGREETQYF. Full variable domain (outside the CDR3, taken from reference TRBV18 and TRBJ2-5): NAGVMQNPRHLVRRRGQEARLRCSPMKGHSHVYWYRQLPEEGLKFMVYLQKENIIDESGMPKERFSAEFPKEGPSILRIQQVVRGDSAAYFCASSPPNPGREETQYFGPGTRLLVL.

The V gene is TRBV24-1, the J gene TRBJ2-7; maybe TRBD1 (5 bases). CDR1 and CDR2 (germline): KGHDR, SFDVKD. The CDR3 length is 15 residues. The V gene lost 2 bases and the J gene lost 2 bases, with 12 bases spanning the gap. The CDR3, as DNA: TGTGCCACCAGTGATTCGCTCGGCAGGGCCTACGAGCAGTACTTC. Protein product: CATSDSLGRAYEQYF.

The chain joins TRBV7-9 to TRBJ2-7; 10 bases are shared with TRBD2. Germline trimming cut 4 bases from V and 2 bases from J; bases unmatched to any gene: 11. Looked up from germline, CDR1 is SEHNR and CDR2 is FQNEAQ (reference sequence). The CDR3 consists of 17 residues. CDR3 sequence reads: CASSSGGSGGSTYEQYF. As DNA, the CDR3 is TGTGCCAGCAGCTCCGGGGGTAGCGGGGGGTCCACCTACGAGCAGTACTTC.

The table lists this clonotype with a count of one. The chain links TRBV7-9 to TRBJ1-1; TRBD1 aligns across 7 bases. This CDR3 spans 16 amino acids. Trimming took 3 bases from V and 1 from J; bases not matched to a gene: 8. Germline V gene lookup returns CDR1 SEHNR and CDR2 FQNEAQ (reference sequence). As DNA, the CDR3 is TGTGCCAGCAGCTTGAAAGGGGGCGGCGGGAACACTGAAGCTTTCTTT. Translated, it gives CASSLKGGGGNTEAFF. Based on the CDR3 plus reference TRBV7-9 and TRBJ1-1, the full variable domain is DTGVSQNPRHKITKRGQNVTFRCDPISEHNRLYWYRQTLGQGPEFLTYFQNEAQLEKSRLLSDRFSAERPKGSFSTLEIQRTEQGDSAMYLCASSLKGGGGNTEAFFGQGTRLTVV.

This clonotype was detected many times. The chain couples TRBV27 to TRBJ2-5; D gene ambiguous. Germline V gene sequence: CDR1 MNHEY, CDR2 SMNVEV (reference sequence). Trimming removed 5 bases at V and 5 bases at J, with 12 bases between. The CDR3 length is 13 residues. CDR3 coding DNA: TGTGCCAGCAGTCCCTCAAGGTGGGAGACCCAGTACTTC. Amino acids: CASSPSRWETQYF.

This clonotype turned up a few times. The chain links TRBV6-2 or TRBV6-3 to TRBJ2-7, with TRBD2 matching 7 bases. Looked up from germline, CDR1 is MNHEY and CDR2 is SVGEGT. This CDR3 has 15 residues. The trim removed 5 bases at V and 6 bases at J, leaving 13 bases unmatched. The CDR3 region is CASSIRESGIIEQYF. As DNA, the CDR3 is TGTGCCAGCAGTATTCGGGAGAGCGGGATTATCGAGCAGTACTTC.

This clonotype occurred a few times. The V call is TRBV20-1, the J call TRBJ2-1, with TRBD2 as a possible D gene (6 bases). Per the germline V gene, CDR1 is DFQATT and CDR2 is SNEGSKA (reference sequence). V lost 2 bases to trimming and J lost 1 base, with 9 bases between them. The CDR3 extends over 14 amino acids. CDR3: CSARRELSYNEQFF. DNA of the CDR3: TGCAGTGCTAGACGGGAGTTGTCCTACAATGAGCAGTTCTTC.

This chain uses TRBV5-1 with TRBJ2-7, with 12 bases that match TRBD2. The V segment lost 2 bases and the J segment 6 bases; nucleotides outside the gene matches: 6. The CDR3 is made up of 15 amino acids. The V gene's germline CDR1 is SGHRS and CDR2 YFSETQ. This CDR3 reads CASSFSSGGATEQYF. In DNA, the CDR3 is TGCGCCAGCAGCTTCTCTAGCGGGGGGGCGACCGAGCAGTACTTC.

This clonotype was seen a handful of times. CDR3 in amino acids: CASSPSRGLNHYEQYF. CDR3 coding DNA: TGTGCCAGCAGTCCTTCCAGGGGACTAAACCACTACGAGCAGTACTTC. The chain employs TRBV6-5 and TRBJ2-7; weak D call: TRBD2 (7 bases). Trimming took off 5 bases at V and 3 bases at J, with 20 bases between the two ends. The CDR3 runs to 16 residues. Looked up from germline, CDR1 is MNHEY and CDR2 is SVGAGI.

The chain carries TRBV7-3 and TRBJ2-1; no clear D. The germline V gene has CDR1 SGHTA and CDR2 FQGTGA. This CDR3 spans 14 amino acids. The V and J ends lost 1 base and 6 bases respectively, with 10 bases between them. CDR3: CASSLITTFNEQFF. The CDR3 DNA sequence: TGTGCCAGCAGCTTAATTACTACTTTCAATGAGCAGTTCTTC.

The chain recombines TRBV5-1 with TRBJ1-1; 7 bases align to TRBD1. V lost 5 bases, J lost 3 bases, and 4 bases stayed unmatched. This CDR3 comprises 13 residues. Germline V CDR1 and CDR2: SGHRS, YFSETQ. CDR3 residues: CASRYTGDTEAFF. DNA of the CDR3: TGCGCCAGCAGGTATACAGGGGACACTGAAGCTTTCTTT.

This chain links TRBV7-2 with TRBJ2-2, with D perhaps matching TRBD2 (5 bases). This CDR3 contains 15 residues. Deletions cut 0 bases from V and 5 bases from J, with 10 bases between. The germline CDR1 and CDR2 sequences are SGHTA and FQGNSA. The chain's CDR3 is CASSLASGGTGELFF. In nucleotides, the CDR3 is TGTGCCAGCAGCTTAGCGAGCGGAGGTACCGGGGAGCTGTTTTTT.

This clonotype was recorded a few times. The rearrangement joins TRBV6-5 to TRBJ1-2, with a weak D call TRBD1 (6 bases). The CDR3 covers 13 residues. Trimming took 4 bases from V and 7 from J, leaving 13 bases between them. Germline CDR1 and CDR2: MNHEY and SVGAGI. The CDR3 loop is CASSSSGGSGYTF. In nucleotides, the CDR3 is TGTGCCAGCAGTTCATCGGGGGGCTCTGGCTACACCTTC.

This chain links TRBV20-1 with TRBJ2-7, with 11 bases matching TRBD1. With V trimmed by 5 bases and J by 6 bases, 15 bases remained unmatched. This CDR3 has 16 amino acids. CDR1 and CDR2 (germline): DFQATT, SNEGSKA (reference sequence). CDR3 sequence (DNA): TGCAGTGCTCCACCGGGGGACAGGGGGGTGTTGGGCGAGCAGTACTTC. It is translated as CSAPPGDRGVLGEQYF.

This chain connects TRBV20-1 to TRBJ2-1, with 7 positions matching TRBD1. The CDR3 is 14 amino acids. The V gene end was trimmed by 6 bases and the J gene end by 0 bases; junction bases not matched to a gene: 5. CDR1 and CDR2 from the germline V gene are DFQATT and SNEGSKA (reference sequence). CDR3 protein: CSAVGQISYNEQFF. CDR3 DNA: TGCAGTGCGGTGGGACAGATCTCCTACAATGAGCAGTTCTTC.

This clonotype was counted between two and nine times. The chain is built from TRBV20-1 and TRBJ2-7, with 7 bases fitting TRBD1. This CDR3 is built from 13 residues. Germline CDR1 is DFQATT and CDR2 is SNEGSKA (reference sequence). The DNA for the CDR3 is TGCAGCGCCCCCGGCCAGGGGGCCTACGAGCAGTACTTC. Protein product: CSAPGQGAYEQYF.

This clonotype was counted only a few times. The chain combines TRBV5-1 with TRBJ2-1; 8 nucleotides align to TRBD2. Germline CDR1 is SGHRS and CDR2 is YFSETQ. The junction had 6 bases not matched to a gene; V was cut back by 2 bases and J by 8 bases. This CDR3 is 14 amino acids long. For the CDR3, the DNA is TGCGCCAGCAGCTTCCGGGGGGGCGGCGATGAGCAGTTCTTC. Protein: CASSFRGGGDEQFF.